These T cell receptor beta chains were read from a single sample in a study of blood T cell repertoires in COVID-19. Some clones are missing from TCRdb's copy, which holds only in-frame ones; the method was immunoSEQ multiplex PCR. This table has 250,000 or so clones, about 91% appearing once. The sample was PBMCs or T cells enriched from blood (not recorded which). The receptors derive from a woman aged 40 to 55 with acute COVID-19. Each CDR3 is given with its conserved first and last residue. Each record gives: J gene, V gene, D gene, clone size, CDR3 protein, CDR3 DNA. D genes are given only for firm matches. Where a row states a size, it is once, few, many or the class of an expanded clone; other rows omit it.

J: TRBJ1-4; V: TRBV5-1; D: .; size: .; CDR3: CASTYQGTNEKLFF; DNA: TGCGCCAGCACGTACCAGGGGACAAATGAAAAACTGTTTTTT
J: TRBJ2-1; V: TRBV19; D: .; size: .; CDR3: CASSDGGRAYNEQFF; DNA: TGTGCCAGTAGTGATGGCGGGCGGGCCTACAATGAGCAGTTCTTC
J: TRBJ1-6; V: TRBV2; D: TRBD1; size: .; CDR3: CASRWDSSYNSPLHF; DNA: TGTGCCAGCCGGTGGGACAGCTCCTATAATTCACCCCTCCACTTT
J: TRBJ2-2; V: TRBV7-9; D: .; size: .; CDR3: CASSPGDRSTGELFF; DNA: TGTGCCAGCAGCCCGGGGGATAGAAGCACCGGGGAGCTGTTTTTT
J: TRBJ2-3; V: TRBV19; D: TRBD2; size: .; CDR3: CASTPRAGGFTDTQYF; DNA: TGTGCCAGTACACCCCGAGCGGGAGGGTTTACAGATACGCAGTATTTT
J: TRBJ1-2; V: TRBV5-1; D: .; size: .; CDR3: CASSPLPQGPPNYGYTF; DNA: TGCGCCAGCAGCCCATTACCCCAGGGGCCCCCTAACTATGGCTACACCTTC
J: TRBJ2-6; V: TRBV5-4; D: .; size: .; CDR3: CASIPTRGFSGANVLTF; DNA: TGTGCCAGCATCCCTACAAGAGGATTCTCTGGGGCCAACGTCCTGACTTTC
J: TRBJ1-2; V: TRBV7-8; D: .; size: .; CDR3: CASSLGPQGGRYGYTF; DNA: TGTGCCAGCAGCTTAGGACCCCAGGGAGGGAGGTATGGCTACACCTTC
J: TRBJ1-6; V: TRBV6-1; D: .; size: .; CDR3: CASSEGPINSPLHF; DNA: TGTGCCAGCAGTGAAGGGCCGATCAATTCACCCCTCCACTTT
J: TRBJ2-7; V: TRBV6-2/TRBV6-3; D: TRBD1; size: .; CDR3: CASSWGIWTGLNYEQYF; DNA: TGTGCCAGCAGCTGGGGAATCTGGACAGGGTTAAATTACGAGCAGTACTTC
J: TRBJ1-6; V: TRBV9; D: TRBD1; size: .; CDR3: CASSVAPGQGSNSPLHF; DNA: TGTGCCAGCAGCGTGGCCCCGGGACAGGGGAGTAATTCACCCCTCCACTTT
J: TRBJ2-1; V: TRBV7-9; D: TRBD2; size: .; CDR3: CASSFGLAGVDEQFF; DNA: TGTGCCAGCAGCTTCGGACTAGCGGGAGTTGATGAGCAGTTCTTC
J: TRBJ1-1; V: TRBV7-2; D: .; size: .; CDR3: CASSLQENTEAFF; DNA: TGTGCCAGCAGTTTACAGGAGAACACTGAAGCTTTCTTT
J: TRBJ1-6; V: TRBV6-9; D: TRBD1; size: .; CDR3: CASSSSGTANSPLHF; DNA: TGTGCCAGCAGTTCGTCCGGGACAGCTAATTCACCCCTCCACTTT
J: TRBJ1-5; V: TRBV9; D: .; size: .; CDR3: CASSVEGGNQPQHF; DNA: TGTGCCAGCAGCGTAGAGGGCGGGAATCAGCCCCAGCATTTT
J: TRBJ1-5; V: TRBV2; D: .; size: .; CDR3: CASVSQGIGNQPQHF; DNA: TGTGCCAGCGTTTCCCAGGGGATTGGCAATCAGCCCCAGCATTTT
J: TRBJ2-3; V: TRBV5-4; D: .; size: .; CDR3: CASSLALARDTQYF; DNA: TGTGCCAGCAGCTTGGCTCTAGCTCGAGATACGCAGTATTTT
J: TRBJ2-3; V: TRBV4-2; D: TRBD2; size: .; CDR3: CASSPGLAGGRADTQYF; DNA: TGTGCCAGCAGCCCGGGACTAGCGGGTGGTAGAGCAGATACGCAGTATTTT
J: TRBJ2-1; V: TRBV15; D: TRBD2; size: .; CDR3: CATSSLAASYNEQFF; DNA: TGTGCCACCAGCAGTCTAGCGGCCTCCTACAATGAGCAGTTCTTC
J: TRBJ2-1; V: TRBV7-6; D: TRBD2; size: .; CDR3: CASSPGTSGYNEQFF; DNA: TGTGCCAGCAGCCCCGGGACTAGCGGATACAATGAGCAGTTCTTC
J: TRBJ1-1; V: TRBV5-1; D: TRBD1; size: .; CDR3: CASSWTGGGTEAFF; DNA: TGCGCCAGCAGCTGGACAGGGGGTGGTACTGAAGCTTTCTTT
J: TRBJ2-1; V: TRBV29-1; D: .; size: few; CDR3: CSVHRGNEQFF; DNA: TGCAGCGTTCATCGGGGCAATGAGCAGTTCTTC
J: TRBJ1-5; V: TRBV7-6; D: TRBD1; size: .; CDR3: CASSDNGQGPQHF; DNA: TGTGCCAGCAGCGACAACGGACAGGGGCCCCAGCATTTT
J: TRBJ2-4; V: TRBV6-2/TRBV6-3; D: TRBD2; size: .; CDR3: CASSYSLAGWNQNIQYF; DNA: TGTGCCAGCAGTTACTCACTAGCGGGCTGGAATCAAAACATTCAGTACTTC
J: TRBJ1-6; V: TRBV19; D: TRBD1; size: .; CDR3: CASSISDRGRFNSPLHF; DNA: TGTGCCAGTAGTATCTCGGACAGGGGGCGCTTTAATTCACCCCTCCACTTT
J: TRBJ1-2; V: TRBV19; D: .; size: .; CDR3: CASSIVARSLHTF; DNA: TGTGCCAGTAGTATAGTAGCGCGGTCCCTACACACCTTC
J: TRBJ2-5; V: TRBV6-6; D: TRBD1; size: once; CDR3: CASNPGTGRVETQYF; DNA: TGTGCCAGCAACCCCGGGACAGGGAGGGTAGAGACCCAGTACTTC
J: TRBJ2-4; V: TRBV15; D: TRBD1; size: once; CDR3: CATSPTGDLNIQYF; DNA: TGTGCCACCAGCCCCACAGGGGACCTAAACATTCAGTACTTC
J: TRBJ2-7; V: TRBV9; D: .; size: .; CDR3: CASGTGSSYEQYF; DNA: TGTGCCAGCGGAACAGGGAGCTCCTACGAGCAGTACTTC
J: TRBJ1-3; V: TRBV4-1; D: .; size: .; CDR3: CASSYRGGLGNTIYF; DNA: TGCGCCAGCAGCTATAGGGGGGGATTGGGAAACACCATATATTTT
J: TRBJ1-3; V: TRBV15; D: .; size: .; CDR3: CATRIGGDFSGNTIYF; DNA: TGTGCCACCCGAATCGGAGGTGACTTCTCTGGAAACACCATATATTTT
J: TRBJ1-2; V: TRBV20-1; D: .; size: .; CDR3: CSATDYGYTF; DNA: TGCAGTGCAACAGATTATGGCTACACCTTC
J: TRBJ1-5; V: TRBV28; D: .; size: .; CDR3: CASNLSDRYFSQPQHF; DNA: TGTGCCAGCAATTTGTCCGACAGGTATTTTTCTCAGCCCCAGCATTTT
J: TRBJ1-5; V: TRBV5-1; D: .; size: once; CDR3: CASSLEQNQPQHF; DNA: TGCGCCAGCAGCTTGGAACAGAATCAGCCCCAGCATTTT
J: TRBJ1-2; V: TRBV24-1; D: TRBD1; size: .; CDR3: CATSDWGQGRENYGYTF; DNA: TGTGCCACCTCCGATTGGGGACAGGGGCGAGAAAACTATGGCTACACCTTC
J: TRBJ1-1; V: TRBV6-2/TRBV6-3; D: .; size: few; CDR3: CASSYSSMGAEAFF; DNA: TGTGCCAGCAGTTACTCGAGTATGGGCGCTGAAGCTTTCTTT
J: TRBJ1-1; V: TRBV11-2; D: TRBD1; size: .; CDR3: CASSSNRGPGTEAFF; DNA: TGTGCCAGCAGCTCAAACAGGGGGCCGGGCACTGAAGCTTTCTTT
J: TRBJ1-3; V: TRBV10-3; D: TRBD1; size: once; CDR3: CATRDRNSGNTIYF; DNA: TGTGCCACCAGGGACAGAAACTCTGGAAACACCATATATTTT
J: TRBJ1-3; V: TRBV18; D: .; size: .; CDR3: CASSLDTAGNTIYF; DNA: TGTGCCAGCTCACTGGACACTGCTGGAAACACCATATATTTT
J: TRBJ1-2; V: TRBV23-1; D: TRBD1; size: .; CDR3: CASSQGTGQDPTGGYTF; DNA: TGCGCCAGCAGTCAAGGGACGGGACAGGATCCGACGGGTGGCTACACCTTC
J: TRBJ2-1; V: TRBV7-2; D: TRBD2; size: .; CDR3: CASSLALAAEGQFF; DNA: TGTGCCAGCAGCTTAGCGCTAGCGGCGGAGGGGCAGTTCTTC
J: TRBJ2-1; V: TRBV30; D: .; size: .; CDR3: CAWSVKGREQFF; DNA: TGTGCCTGGAGTGTAAAGGGGCGGGAGCAGTTCTTC
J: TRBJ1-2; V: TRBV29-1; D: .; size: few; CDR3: CSVRGGDGYTF; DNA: TGCAGCGTTCGAGGAGGCGATGGCTACACCTTC
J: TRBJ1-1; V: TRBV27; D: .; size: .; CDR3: CASTRGVNTEAFF; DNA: TGTGCCAGCACCCGCGGGGTGAACACTGAAGCTTTCTTT
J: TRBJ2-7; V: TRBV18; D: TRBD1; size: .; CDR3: CASSARQGPYEQYF; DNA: TGTGCCAGCTCAGCCCGACAGGGACCCTACGAGCAGTACTTC
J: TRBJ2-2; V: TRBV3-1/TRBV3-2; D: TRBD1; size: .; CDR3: CASSEDRDSGELFF; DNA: TGTGCCAGCAGCGAAGACAGGGATAGCGGGGAGCTGTTTTTT
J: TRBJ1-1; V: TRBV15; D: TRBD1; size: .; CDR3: CATSSRLGGTGPWAFF; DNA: TGTGCCACCAGCTCCCGACTAGGGGGGACAGGGCCTTGGGCTTTCTTT
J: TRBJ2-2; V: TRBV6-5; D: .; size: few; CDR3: CASRGARGNTGELFF; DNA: TGTGCCAGCAGGGGGGCTCGGGGCAACACCGGGGAGCTGTTTTTT
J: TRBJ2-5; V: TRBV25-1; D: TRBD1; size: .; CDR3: CASRPPGTGGETQYF; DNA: TGTGCCAGCAGACCCCCCGGGACAGGAGGGGAGACCCAGTACTTC
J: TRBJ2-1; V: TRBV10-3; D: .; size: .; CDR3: CAISERTQYNEQFF; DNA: TGTGCCATCAGTGAAAGGACTCAATACAATGAGCAGTTCTTC
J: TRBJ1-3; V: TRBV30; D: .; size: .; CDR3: CAHSRGSGNTIYF; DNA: TGTGCCCACAGCAGGGGCTCTGGAAACACCATATATTTT
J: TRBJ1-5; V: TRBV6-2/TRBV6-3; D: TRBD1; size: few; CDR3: CASSPRDRGGQPQHF; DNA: TGTGCCAGCAGCCCCCGGGACAGGGGAGGGCAGCCCCAGCATTTT
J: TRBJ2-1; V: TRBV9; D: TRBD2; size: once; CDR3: CASSTTTSALYNEQFF; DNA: TGTGCCAGCAGCACTACGACTAGCGCCCTCTACAATGAGCAGTTCTTC
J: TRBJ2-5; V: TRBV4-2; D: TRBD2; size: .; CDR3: CASSQNSGGAETQYF; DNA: TGTGCCAGCAGCCAAAATAGCGGGGGGGCGGAGACCCAGTACTTC
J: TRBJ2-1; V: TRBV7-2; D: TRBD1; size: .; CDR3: CASSLPSWDREQFF; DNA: TGTGCCAGCAGCTTACCCAGCTGGGACAGGGAGCAGTTCTTC